Shown below are 15 T cell receptor beta chains from a single sample sequenced in a study of long-term antiretroviral therapy in people with HIV. immunoSEQ v3.0 was run at survey level. Method: immunoSEQ multiplex PCR; TCRdb's copy keeps in-frame clones and lacks some. The sample contains some 28,000 clones, roughly 95% of which appear only once. Sequencing used unsorted PBMCs, obtained approximately 6.3 years after starting antiretroviral therapy. The receptors shown here come from a man aged 30-40 years with HIV.

This clone was seen only once. The chain's CDR3 is CSATSAEQFF. In nucleotides, the CDR3 is TGCAGCGCCACATCGGCTGAGCAGTTCTTC. The gene calls are TRBV29-1 and TRBJ2-1; D call uncertain. From germline, CDR1 is SQVTM and CDR2 ANQGSEA. V was shortened by 7 bases and J by 9 bases, with 10 bases between the two germline ends. This CDR3 has 10 amino acids.

The chain employs TRBV7-6 and TRBJ1-1; possibly TRBD1 for D (6 bases). The CDR3 spans 15 residues. Trimming left V 5 bases short and J 5 bases short, with 18 bases between. The V gene's germline CDR1 is SGHVS and CDR2 FNYEAQ. The CDR3 DNA reads as TGTGCCAGCAGCCCTAAAGAGGGGGGATGGACTGAAGCTTTCTTT. It encodes CASSPKEGGWTEAFF.

V is TRBV7-3 and J is TRBJ2-2; D is unresolved. The CDR3 consists of 12 residues. V lost 4 bases, J lost 10 bases, and 10 bases lay in between. Per germline, CDR1 SGHTA and CDR2 FQGTGA. CDR3 sequence: CASSWLGQELFF. The CDR3 nucleotides read TGTGCCAGCAGCTGGCTTGGCCAGGAGCTGTTTTTT.

The chain carries TRBV4-2 and TRBJ2-1; 9 nucleotides agree with TRBD1. The length of the CDR3 is 19 residues. The V segment lost 4 bases and the J segment 1 base; nucleotides outside the gene matches: 14. Germline V gene sequence: CDR1 LGHNA, CDR2 YNFKEQ. DNA of the CDR3: TGTGCCAGCAGCCCATCCCCGGGACAGGGAGTTTCATCCTACAATGAGCAGTTCTTC. It yields the protein CASSPSPGQGVSSYNEQFF.

This clone was seen only once. The chain recombines TRBV7-3 with TRBJ1-2; 7 positions agree with TRBD1. The germline V gene has CDR1 SGHTA and CDR2 FQGTGA. CDR3 length equals 13 residues. Trimming cost V 5 bases and J 2 bases; bases outside gene matches: 2. This CDR3 is CASSPGQNYGYTF. CDR3 bases: TGTGCCAGCAGCCCGGGACAGAACTATGGCTACACCTTC.

The V call is TRBV7-9, the J call TRBJ1-2, with 9 bases identical to TRBD1. There are 14 residues in the CDR3. Germline V CDR1 and CDR2: SEHNR, FQNEAQ (reference sequence). Losses at the gene ends were 0 bases for V and 8 bases for J; bases not matched to a gene: 4. The CDR3 here is CASSLATGGWGYTF. CDR3 bases: TGTGCCAGCAGCTTAGCCACAGGGGGCTGGGGCTACACCTTC.

This clone was observed a single time. This chain uses TRBV4-3 with TRBJ2-5, with D unresolved. The V gene's germline CDR1 is LGHNA and CDR2 YSLEER. Trimming removed 4 bases at V and 2 bases at J, with 14 bases between. The CDR3 contains 15 residues. For the CDR3, the DNA is TGCGCCAGCAGCCCTCGGTTACAGATTCAAGAGACCCAGTACTTC. As protein: CASSPRLQIQETQYF.

V and J are TRBV29-1 and TRBJ2-2; D unresolved. The CDR3 consists of 14 residues. CDR1 is SQVTM and CDR2 is ANQGSEA in the germline V gene. V lost 4 bases, J lost 1 base, and 10 bases lay in between. CDR3 coding DNA: TGCAGCGTTGGTGGCGGCTGGAACACCGGGGAGCTGTTTTTT. Amino acids: CSVGGGWNTGELFF.

The V gene is TRBV14, the J gene TRBJ2-1, with TRBD2 matching 14 bases. CDR1 SGHDN and CDR2 FVKESK come from the germline V gene. With 3 bases clipped from V and 8 bases from J, the junction kept 3 bases outside the gene matches. The CDR3 extends over 15 amino acids. The CDR3 DNA follows: TGTGCCAGCAGCCAGGGGACTAGCGGGAGCCATGAGCAGTTCTTC. It translates to CASSQGTSGSHEQFF. Full variable domain (rest looked up from reference TRBV14 and TRBJ2-1): EAGVTQFPSHSVIEKGQTVTLRCDPISGHDNLYWYRRVMGKEIKFLLHFVKESKQDESGMPNNRFLAERTGGTYSTLKVQPAELEDSGVYFCASSQGTSGSHEQFFGPGTRLTVL.

The V gene is TRBV29-1, the J gene TRBJ2-7, with D hard to call. The CDR3 has 13 residues. The germline V gene has CDR1 SQVTM and CDR2 ANQGSEA. V lost 4 bases, J lost 3 bases, and 13 bases lay in between. CDR3 DNA: TGCAGCGTTGTGCCTCAAGGATACTACGAGCAGTACTTC. This codes for CSVVPQGYYEQYF.

The J gene is TRBJ2-5, the V gene TRBV4-3; D may be TRBD1 (5 bases). V lost 0 bases to trimming and J lost 2 bases, with 13 bases between them. Germline CDR1 is LGHNA and CDR2 is YSLEER. This CDR3 is 16 amino acids long. CDR3 nucleotide sequence: TGCGCCAGCAGCCAAGAACCCCTGGCAGGGCAAGAGACCCAGTACTTC. Its translation: CASSQEPLAGQETQYF.

V usage is TRBV4-1 and J usage is TRBJ1-2; 8 nucleotides align to TRBD1. The junction had 7 bases not matched to a gene; V was cut back by 5 bases and J by 5 bases. CDR1 is MGHRA, CDR2 YSYEKL, per germline. This CDR3 spans 14 amino acids. The CDR3 reads CASSRQGIRYGYTF. The DNA of the CDR3 is TGCGCCAGCAGCAGACAGGGGATTCGGTATGGCTACACCTTC.

This sequence joins TRBV6-4 and TRBJ1-2; D is undetermined. CDR3 length: 15 residues. The germline V gene has CDR1 MRHNA and CDR2 SNTAGT. The germline V and J ends were trimmed by 2 bases and 9 bases, with 19 bases remaining between them. The CDR3 DNA reads as TGTGCCAGCAGTGACATCGGAAACAGTGTCTCAAGCTACACCTTC. Translating gives CASSDIGNSVSSYTF.

The genes are TRBV7-9 and TRBJ1-2; D not resolved. Germline lookup yields CDR1 SEHNR and CDR2 FQNEAQ (reference sequence). Trimming removed 7 bases from V and 2 bases from J, with 14 bases in between. CDR3 length equals 14 residues. The CDR3 sequence is CASTTMGLNYGYTF. The CDR3 DNA follows: TGTGCCAGCACCACGATGGGGTTGAACTATGGCTACACCTTC. The complete variable domain, with remaining parts taken from reference TRBV7-9 and TRBJ1-2, reads DTGVSQNPRHKITKRGQNVTFRCDPISEHNRLYWYRQTLGQGPEFLTYFQNEAQLEKSRLLSDRFSAERPKGSFSTLEIQRTEQGDSAMYLCASTTMGLNYGYTFGSGTRLTVV.

This clone was observed a few times. The V gene is TRBV10-2, the J gene TRBJ1-2, with a tentative D call TRBD1 (6 bases). In germline, CDR1 is WSHSY, CDR2 SAAADI. The CDR3 totals 13 residues. The V gene lost 8 bases and the J gene lost 6 bases, with 16 bases spanning the gap. The CDR3 sequence is CASREGGIDGYTF. The CDR3 nucleotides read TGCGCCAGCCGGGAGGGGGGGATTGATGGCTACACCTTC.